In its sample, the clone carrying this TCR beta chain was seen many times. The sample is drawn from a study of T cells of healthy individuals. TCRdb re-called the 5' RACE reads with MiXCR, one entry per CDR3 protein. The sample gives 53,000 or so distinct CDR3 sequences, roughly 14% of which show up once; about 16% is in the top ten. After removal of 0 bases from V and 5 bases from J, the junction contained 6 bases not matched to a gene. Per the germline V gene, CDR1 is GTSNPN and CDR2 is SVGIG (reference sequence). CDR3 length: 14 amino acids. The sequence came from a human donor in good health. The chain links TRBV30 to TRBJ2-5; 7 nucleotides match TRBD1. The CDR3 region is CAWSVQGGYETQYF. The CDR3 DNA is TGTGCCTGGAGTGTACAAGGGGGCTATGAGACCCAGTACTTC.